This passage covers 8 T cell receptor beta chains from one sample sequenced in a study of CD8 T cells in ankylosing spondylitis. MiXCR, applied by TCRdb to the 5' RACE reads, yields one record per CDR3 protein. This sample yields about 160,000 distinct CDR3 sequences, of which approximately 9% are seen a single time; approximately 15% belongs to the top ten. Sequenced material: blood, either unsorted or a sorted T cell fraction (not recorded which). These receptors were taken from a female donor with ankylosing spondylitis or in good health (not recorded which).

This clonotype was detected a few times. The chain employs TRBV20-1 and TRBJ2-7; D is ambiguous. The V and J ends lost 0 bases and 4 bases respectively, with 13 bases between them. The CDR3 sequence is 14 residues long. In germline, CDR1 is DFQATT, CDR2 SNEGSKA (reference sequence). The CDR3 loop reads CSARDRTDFYEQYF. CDR3 nucleotides: TGCAGTGCTAGAGATCGAACAGACTTTTACGAGCAGTACTTC.

This chain connects TRBV7-2 to TRBJ2-7; 10 bases map to TRBD2. This CDR3 comprises 14 residues. With V trimmed by 6 bases and J by 2 bases, 4 bases remained unmatched. Germline V gene data show CDR1 as SGHTA and CDR2 as FQGNSA. CDR3 region: CASRGLAGAYEQYF. The CDR3 nucleotides are TGTGCCAGCAGAGGCCTAGCGGGAGCCTACGAGCAGTACTTC.

This rearrangement joins TRBV7-9 to TRBJ2-5; unclear D gene. V dropped 5 bases and J dropped 2 bases, with 12 bases sitting between them. The germline V gene encodes CDR1 SEHNR and CDR2 FQNEAQ (reference sequence). The CDR3 has 14 residues. In nucleotides, the CDR3 is TGTGCCAGCAGCGCAGAGGTGCGGCAAGAGACCCAGTACTTC. It encodes CASSAEVRQETQYF.

This clonotype was counted many times. The V call is TRBV7-9, the J call TRBJ2-3; 9 bases are a match to TRBD2. From germline, CDR1 is SEHNR and CDR2 FQNEAQ (reference sequence). CDR3 length equals 16 residues. J lost 6 bases, V lost 3 bases, and 10 bases had no gene match. This CDR3 is CASSLLSGSSLDTQYF. CDR3 DNA: TGTGCCAGCAGCTTGCTTAGCGGGAGCAGTTTGGATACGCAGTATTTT. The full variable domain, in which reference TRBV7-9 and TRBJ2-3 provide the parts outside the CDR3, is DTGVSQNPRHKITKRGQNVTFRCDPISEHNRLYWYRQTLGQGPEFLTYFQNEAQLEKSRLLSDRFSAERPKGSFSTLEIQRTEQGDSAMYLCASSLLSGSSLDTQYFGPGTRLTVL.

The chain joins TRBV5-4 to TRBJ2-2; the D is unclear. V lost 2 bases and J lost 3, with 8 bases in between. The CDR3 sequence is 14 residues long. The germline CDR1 and CDR2 sequences are SGHNT and YYREEE (reference sequence). As DNA, the CDR3 is TGTGCCAGCAGCTTATTGACTGACACCGGGGAGCTGTTTTTT. This encodes CASSLLTDTGELFF.

The chain joins TRBV15 to TRBJ2-1; 11 bases are a match to TRBD1. Germline CDR1 LNHNV, CDR2 YYDKDF (reference sequence). The CDR3 is 16 residues long. The V segment lost 0 bases and the J segment 8 bases; nucleotides outside the gene matches: 6. The CDR3 is CATSRDRTGGRDEQFF. The CDR3 nucleotides are TGTGCCACCAGCAGAGACCGGACAGGGGGCCGTGATGAGCAGTTCTTC.

The V call is TRBV6-6, the J call TRBJ2-1; weak D call: TRBD2 (5 bases). The CDR3 consists of 12 residues. Trimming stripped 5 bases from V and 10 bases from J, with 12 bases between. CDR1 is MNHNY, CDR2 SVGAGI, per germline (reference sequence). CDR3 DNA sequence: TGTGCCAGCAGTGCCCTAGCATCCGAGCAGTTCTTC. Its protein is CASSALASEQFF.

The V and J genes are TRBV28 and TRBJ2-1, with 9 bases aligning to TRBD2. Germline V gene data show CDR1 as MDHEN and CDR2 as SYDVKM. This CDR3 region has 15 residues. V trimming: 3 bases; J trimming: 6 bases; junction bases outside the gene matches: 6. CDR3 protein: CASSFMTSGSNEQFF. As DNA, the CDR3 is TGTGCCAGCAGTTTTATGACTAGCGGCAGCAATGAGCAGTTCTTC.